The 20 T cell receptor beta chains reported below all come from one sample, sequenced in a study of cytomegalovirus exposure and HLA in healthy donors. The PCR was carried out with 60 Vbeta primers and 13 Jbeta primers. Profiling relied on immunoSEQ multiplex PCR, and the TCRdb table lists in-frame clones only, not all of them. The sample comprises more than 150,000 clones, less than 90% of which are singletons, and roughly 1.5% rests with the top ten. The specimen was PBMCs. The origin of the receptors is a man over 45 in good health and CMV-seronegative.

The rearrangement uses TRBV10-3 and TRBJ1-5, with 7 bases matching TRBD1. The CDR3 has 15 residues. After removal of 2 bases from V and 6 bases from J, the junction contained 7 bases not matched to a gene. Germline V gene data show CDR1 as ENHRY and CDR2 as SYGVKD. CDR3 amino acids: CAISESDRVGQPQHF. In DNA form, the CDR3 reads TGTGCCATCAGTGAGAGCGACAGGGTGGGTCAGCCCCAGCATTTT.

The chain uses TRBV19 and TRBJ2-1, with D tentatively TRBD2 (7 bases). Deletions cut 8 bases from V and 6 bases from J, with 17 bases between. Germline V gives CDR1 LNHDA, CDR2 SQIVND (reference sequence). The CDR3 length is 14 residues. The CDR3 spells CASRGAGEGNEQFF. Written as DNA, the CDR3 is TGTGCCAGTCGGGGGGCAGGGGAGGGCAATGAGCAGTTCTTC.

V gene TRBV6-5 combines with J gene TRBJ1-2, with D possibly TRBD1 on 6 matching bases. This CDR3 is 13 amino acids long. Germline values: CDR1 MNHEY, CDR2 SVGAGI. V was shortened by 2 bases and J by 4 bases, with 8 bases between the two germline ends. CDR3 protein: CASSYEGVYGYTF. For the CDR3, the DNA is TGTGCCAGCAGTTACGAGGGGGTCTATGGCTACACCTTC.

This clone was recorded only once. This chain links TRBV19 with TRBJ2-1; TRBD2 is a possible D gene (6 bases). Germline V CDR1 and CDR2: LNHDA, SQIVND (reference sequence). The CDR3 length is 14 residues. Trimming took off 5 bases at V and 0 bases at J, with 8 bases between the two ends. CDR3 sequence reads: CASSPGGSYNEQFF. The CDR3 DNA is TGTGCCAGTAGTCCCGGGGGCTCCTACAATGAGCAGTTCTTC.

The chain combines TRBV7-2 with TRBJ2-1, with TRBD1 matching 9 bases. Germline V gene sequence: CDR1 SGHTA, CDR2 FQGNSA. The ends lost 5 bases at V and 7 bases at J; junction bases unmatched: 9. The CDR3 extends over 15 amino acids. The CDR3 protein is CASSRGTGRYNEQFF. As DNA, the CDR3 is TGTGCCAGCAGCCGGGGGACAGGGAGATATAATGAGCAGTTCTTC.

This chain uses TRBV2 with TRBJ2-7; tentatively, D is TRBD1 (5 bases). Trimming cost V 5 bases and J 4 bases, with 9 bases left between them. Germline CDR1 is SNHLY and CDR2 is FYNNEI. The CDR3 extends over 12 amino acids. CDR3 DNA sequence: TGTGCCAGCAGTCTGACAGAGTACGAGCAGTACTTC. The encoded protein is CASSLTEYEQYF.

The chain combines TRBV18 with TRBJ2-7; 10 nucleotides line up with TRBD1. The CDR3 totals 14 residues. The germline V gene encodes CDR1 KGHSH and CDR2 LQKENI. Trimming at V came to 3 bases and at J to 7 bases, leaving 6 bases not matched to a gene. CDR3 amino acids: CASSPGQGVEEQYF. The CDR3 DNA reads TGTGCCAGCTCACCCGGACAGGGGGTGGAAGAGCAGTACTTC.

This clone was found a few times. J is TRBJ2-7 and V is TRBV10-3; possibly TRBD1 for D (5 bases). The CDR3 loop spans 12 amino acids. V was clipped by 6 bases and J by 3 bases, with 9 bases between them. Germline values: CDR1 ENHRY, CDR2 SYGVKD. Here the CDR3 DNA reads TGTGCCATCAGCCCAGACAGCTACGAGCAGTACTTC. Encoded protein: CAISPDSYEQYF.

The chain links TRBV7-3 to TRBJ1-2, with 10 bases that match TRBD1. Germline loops: CDR1 SGHTA, CDR2 FQGTGA. Unmatched junction bases numbered 7, after V lost 5 bases and J lost 4 bases. This CDR3 has 15 amino acids. The CDR3 sequence is CASSPGTGDAYGYTF. The CDR3 nucleotides read TGTGCCAGCAGCCCTGGGACAGGGGACGCCTATGGCTACACCTTC.

The chain has TRBV28 and TRBJ2-3, with D tentatively TRBD2 (6 bases). The germline gives CDR1 MDHEN, CDR2 SYDVKM. CDR3 size: 14 residues. Trimming pared 7 bases from V and 2 bases from J, leaving 13 bases between. The CDR3, as DNA: TGTGCCAGCACGGCGGGGATACTCACAGATACGCAGTATTTT. Amino acids: CASTAGILTDTQYF.

The chain has TRBV4-1 and TRBJ1-3; D ambiguous. Germline V CDR1 and CDR2: MGHRA, YSYEKL. This CDR3 contains 15 residues. The V gene lost 4 bases and the J gene lost 0 bases, with 10 bases spanning the gap. The CDR3 DNA sequence: TGCGCCAGCAGCCCTGACACTCGCTCTGGAAACACCATATATTTT. Translating gives CASSPDTRSGNTIYF.

This chain links TRBV6-6 with TRBJ2-5; D remains unclear. This CDR3 is built from 13 residues. Looked up from germline, CDR1 is MNHNY and CDR2 is SVGAGI (reference sequence). V lost 8 bases and J lost 5, with 15 bases in between. This chain's CDR3 is CASRSRVAETQYF. Written as DNA, the CDR3 is TGTGCCAGCCGCTCAAGAGTCGCGGAGACCCAGTACTTC.

V usage is TRBV27 and J usage is TRBJ1-2; no definite D call. CDR3 length: 14 amino acids. Germline assignment: CDR1 MNHEY and CDR2 SMNVEV (reference sequence). V shed 6 bases and J shed 5 bases, with 16 bases lying between them. CDR3 coding DNA: TGTGCCAGCAGCCTGAGAGGGAGAGGGTATGGCTACACCTTC. This sequence encodes CASSLRGRGYGYTF.

This clone was observed a handful of times. V usage is TRBV25-1 and J usage is TRBJ1-2; D perhaps matches TRBD1 (6 bases). The CDR3 contains 14 residues. Per the germline V gene, CDR1 is MGHDK and CDR2 is SYGVNS. V was pared by 5 bases and J by 3 bases, with 13 bases between. The CDR3 loop is CASSTGIRDYGYTF. In DNA, the CDR3 is TGTGCCAGCAGTACAGGGATAAGAGACTATGGCTACACCTTC.

The chain couples TRBV7-2 to TRBJ2-5; D is perhaps TRBD1 (6 bases). V was cut by 5 bases and J by 4 bases, with 23 bases left in between. This CDR3 has 17 residues. From germline, CDR1 is SGHTA and CDR2 FQGNSA. As DNA, the CDR3 is TGTGCCAGCAGCCTAGACCCCGGGACAAAGAGCCGAGAGACCCAGTACTTC. Its protein is CASSLDPGTKSRETQYF.

Of note for this clone: At one end, the junction sequence differs from germline, possibly due to a read error. The DNA of the CDR3 is TGTTCCAGCAGCCCGCAGGGGGAGACCCAGTACTTC. It yields the protein CSSSPQGETQYF. V and J are TRBV7-9 and TRBJ2-5; D perhaps matches TRBD1 (6 bases). The CDR3 is 12 amino acids. Germline V gene lookup returns CDR1 SEHNR and CDR2 FQNEAQ (reference sequence). Using reference TRBV7-9 and TRBJ2-5 for the parts outside the CDR3, the full variable domain is DTGVSQNPRHKITKRGQNVTFRCDPISEHNRLYWYRQTLGQGPEFLTYFQNEAQLEKSRLLSDRFSAERPKGSFSTLEIQRTEQGDSAMYLCSSSPQGETQYFGPGTRLLVL.

The gene calls are TRBV12-5 and TRBJ2-5; TRBD1 matches at 8 bases. Per the germline V gene, CDR1 is LGHNT and CDR2 is FRNRAP. J was trimmed by 2 bases and V by 3 bases; bases with no gene match: 5. The CDR3 has 15 amino acids. CDR3 nucleotides: TGTGCTAGTGGTTTTGGACAGGGAACTCAAGAGACCCAGTACTTC. Encoded protein: CASGFGQGTQETQYF.

The V gene is TRBV29-1, the J gene TRBJ2-1; 13 positions agree with TRBD2. This CDR3 contains 14 residues. Trimming took 5 bases from V and 9 from J; bases not matched to a gene: 7. Germline lookup yields CDR1 SQVTM and CDR2 ANQGSEA. The CDR3 DNA is TGCAGCGTTTTAGGACTAGCGGGAGCAGGTGAGCAGTTCTTC. As protein: CSVLGLAGAGEQFF.

The CDR3 reads CASKRLSGNTIYF. The CDR3 region has the DNA TGTGCCAGCAAAAGACTCTCTGGAAACACCATATATTTT. This sequence joins TRBV6-5 and TRBJ1-3, with no clear D. CDR3 size: 13 residues. V dropped 7 bases and J dropped 0 bases, with 7 bases sitting between them. The germline CDR1 and CDR2 sequences are MNHEY and SVGAGI.

This rearrangement joins TRBV10-2 to TRBJ1-4; D perhaps matches TRBD1 (5 bases). V lost 3 bases to trimming and J lost 0 bases, with 14 bases between them. The CDR3 consists of 17 residues. Germline CDR1 is WSHSY and CDR2 is SAAADI. CDR3 loop: CASSDPGGPATNEKLFF. CDR3 coding DNA: TGCGCCAGCAGTGACCCCGGGGGACCTGCAACTAATGAAAAACTGTTTTTT.